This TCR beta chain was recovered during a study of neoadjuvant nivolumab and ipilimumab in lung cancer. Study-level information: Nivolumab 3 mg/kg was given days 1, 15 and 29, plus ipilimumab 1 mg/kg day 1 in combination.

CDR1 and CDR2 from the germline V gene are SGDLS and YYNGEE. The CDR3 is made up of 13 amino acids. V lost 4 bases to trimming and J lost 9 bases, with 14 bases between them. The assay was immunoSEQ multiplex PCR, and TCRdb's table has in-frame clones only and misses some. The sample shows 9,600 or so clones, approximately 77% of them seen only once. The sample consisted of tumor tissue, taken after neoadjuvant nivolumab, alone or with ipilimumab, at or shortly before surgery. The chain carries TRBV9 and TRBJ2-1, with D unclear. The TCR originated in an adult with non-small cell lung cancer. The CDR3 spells CASSPSARPEQFF. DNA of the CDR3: TGTGCCAGCAGCCCCTCAGCGAGGCCTGAGCAGTTCTTC. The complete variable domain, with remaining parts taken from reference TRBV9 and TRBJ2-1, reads DSGVTQTPKHLITATGQRVTLRCSPRSGDLSVYWYQQSLDQGLQFLIQYYNGEERAKGNILERFSAQQFPDLHSELNLSSLELGDSALYFCASSPSARPEQFFGPGTRLTVL.